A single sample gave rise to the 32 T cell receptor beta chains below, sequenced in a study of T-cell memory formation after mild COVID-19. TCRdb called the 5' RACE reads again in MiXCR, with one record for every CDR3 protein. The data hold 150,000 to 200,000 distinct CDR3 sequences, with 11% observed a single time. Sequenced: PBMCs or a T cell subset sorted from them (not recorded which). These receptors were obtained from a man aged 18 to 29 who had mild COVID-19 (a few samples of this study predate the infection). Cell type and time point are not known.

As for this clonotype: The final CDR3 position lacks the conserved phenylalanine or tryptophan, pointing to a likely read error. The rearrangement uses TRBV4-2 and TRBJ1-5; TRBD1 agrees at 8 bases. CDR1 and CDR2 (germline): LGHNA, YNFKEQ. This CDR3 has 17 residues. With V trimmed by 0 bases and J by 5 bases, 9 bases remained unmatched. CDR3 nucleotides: TGTGCCAGCAGCCAAGAATTCGGGTCGACAGGGGATCAGCCCCAGCATTTG. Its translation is CASSQEFGSTGDQPQHL.

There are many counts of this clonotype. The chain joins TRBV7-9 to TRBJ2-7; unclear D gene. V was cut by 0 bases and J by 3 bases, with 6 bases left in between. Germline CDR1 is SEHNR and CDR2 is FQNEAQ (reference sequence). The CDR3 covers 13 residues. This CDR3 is CASSLASVYEQYF. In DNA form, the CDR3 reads TGTGCCAGCAGCTTAGCCTCCGTCTACGAGCAGTACTTC.

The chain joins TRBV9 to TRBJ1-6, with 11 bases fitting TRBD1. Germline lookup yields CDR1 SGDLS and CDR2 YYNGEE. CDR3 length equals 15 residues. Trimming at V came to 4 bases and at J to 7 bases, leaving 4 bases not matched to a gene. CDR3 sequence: CASSQGQGVNSPLHF. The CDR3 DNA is TGTGCCAGCAGCCAGGGACAGGGGGTCAATTCACCCCTCCACTTT.

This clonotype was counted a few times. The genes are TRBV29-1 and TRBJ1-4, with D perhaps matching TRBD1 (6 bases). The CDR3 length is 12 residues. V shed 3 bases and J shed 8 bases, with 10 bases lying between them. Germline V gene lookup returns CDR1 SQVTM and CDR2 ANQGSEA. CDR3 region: CSVEGRGEKLFF. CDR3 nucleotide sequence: TGCAGCGTTGAGGGAAGGGGGGAAAAACTGTTTTTT. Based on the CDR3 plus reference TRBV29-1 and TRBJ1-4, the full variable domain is SAVISQKPSRDICQRGTSLTIQCQVDSQVTMMFWYRQQPGQSLTLIATANQGSEATYESGFVIDKFPISRPNLTFSTLTVSNMSPEDSSIYLCSVEGRGEKLFFGSGTQLSVL.

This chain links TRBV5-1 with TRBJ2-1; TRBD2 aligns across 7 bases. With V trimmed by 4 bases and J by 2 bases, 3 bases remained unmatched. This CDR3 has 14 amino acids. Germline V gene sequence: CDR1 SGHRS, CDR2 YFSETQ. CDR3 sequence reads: CASSPGGTYNEQFF. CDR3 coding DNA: TGCGCCAGCAGCCCCGGGGGGACCTACAATGAGCAGTTCTTC.

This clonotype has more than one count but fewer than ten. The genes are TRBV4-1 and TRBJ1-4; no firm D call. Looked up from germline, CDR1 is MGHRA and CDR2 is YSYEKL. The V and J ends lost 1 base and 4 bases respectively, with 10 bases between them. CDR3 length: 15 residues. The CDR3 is CASSQGRTYNEKLFF. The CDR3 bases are TGCGCCAGCAGCCAAGGACGGACTTATAATGAAAAACTGTTTTTT.

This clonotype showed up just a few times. CDR3 protein: CASSPPAGGIKEAFF. The CDR3 DNA reads TGTGCCAGCAGCCCCCCGGCCGGTGGCATTAAGGAAGCTTTCTTT. This chain links TRBV7-2 with TRBJ1-1; D not certain. This CDR3 has 15 amino acids. V lost 5 bases, J lost 8 bases, and 21 bases lay in between. Germline-derived CDR1 and CDR2 are SGHTA and FQGNSA.

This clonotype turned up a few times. The CDR3 DNA reads as TGCGCCAGCAGCCGGGACGCCAGGGATGAAAAACTGTTTTTT. It codes for CASSRDARDEKLFF. This chain connects TRBV5-1 to TRBJ1-4, with a weak D call TRBD1 (5 bases). This CDR3 contains 14 residues. Trimming removed 4 bases from V and 6 bases from J, with 13 bases in between. Per the germline V gene, CDR1 is SGHRS and CDR2 is YFSETQ. Based on the CDR3 plus reference TRBV5-1 and TRBJ1-4, the full variable domain is KAGVTQTPRYLIKTRGQQVTLSCSPISGHRSVSWYQQTPGQGLQFLFEYFSETQRNKGNFPGRFSGRQFSNSRSEMNVSTLELGDSALYLCASSRDARDEKLFFGSGTQLSVL.

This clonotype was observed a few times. The CDR3 coding sequence is TGTGCCAGCTCACGAGGGACCGGGACAGGCTATGAAAAACTGTTTTTT. It encodes CASSRGTGTGYEKLFF. V is TRBV18 and J is TRBJ1-4, with TRBD1 identical over 8 bases. The CDR3 loop spans 16 amino acids. The junction had 10 bases not matched to a gene; V was cut back by 4 bases and J by 6 bases. Germline V gene sequence: CDR1 KGHSH, CDR2 LQKENI.

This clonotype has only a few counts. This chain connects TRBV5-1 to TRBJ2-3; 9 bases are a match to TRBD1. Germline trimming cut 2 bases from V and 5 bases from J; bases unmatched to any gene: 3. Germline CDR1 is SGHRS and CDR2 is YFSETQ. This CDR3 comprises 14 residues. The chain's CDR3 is CASSLQGAKDTQYF. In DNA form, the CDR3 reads TGCGCCAGCAGCTTACAGGGGGCTAAAGATACGCAGTATTTT.

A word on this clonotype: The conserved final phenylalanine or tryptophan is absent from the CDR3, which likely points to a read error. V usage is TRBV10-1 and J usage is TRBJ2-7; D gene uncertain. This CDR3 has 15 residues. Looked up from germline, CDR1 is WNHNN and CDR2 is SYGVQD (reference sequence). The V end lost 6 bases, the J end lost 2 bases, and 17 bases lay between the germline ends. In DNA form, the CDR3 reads TGCGCCAGCAGCGACCCCCATTTAGGCACCTACGAGCAGTACTTA. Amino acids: CASSDPHLGTYEQYL.

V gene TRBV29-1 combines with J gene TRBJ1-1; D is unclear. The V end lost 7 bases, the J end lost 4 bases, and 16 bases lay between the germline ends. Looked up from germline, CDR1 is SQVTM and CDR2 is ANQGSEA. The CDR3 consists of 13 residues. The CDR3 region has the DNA TGCAGCGCTATAGGCCAGGTTGGCACTGAAGCTTTCTTT. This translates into CSAIGQVGTEAFF.

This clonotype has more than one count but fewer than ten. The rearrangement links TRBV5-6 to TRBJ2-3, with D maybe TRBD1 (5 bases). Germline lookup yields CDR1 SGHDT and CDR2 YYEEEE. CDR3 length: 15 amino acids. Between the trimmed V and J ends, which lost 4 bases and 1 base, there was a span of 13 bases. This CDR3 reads CASSPTVSRTDTQYF. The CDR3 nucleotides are TGTGCCAGCAGCCCGACAGTTTCCCGCACAGATACGCAGTATTTT.

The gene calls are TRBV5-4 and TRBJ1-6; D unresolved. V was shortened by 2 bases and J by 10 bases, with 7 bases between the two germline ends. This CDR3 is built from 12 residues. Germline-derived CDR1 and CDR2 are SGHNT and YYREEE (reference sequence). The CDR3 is CASSFYRSPLHF. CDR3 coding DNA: TGTGCCAGCAGCTTCTACCGATCACCCCTCCACTTT.

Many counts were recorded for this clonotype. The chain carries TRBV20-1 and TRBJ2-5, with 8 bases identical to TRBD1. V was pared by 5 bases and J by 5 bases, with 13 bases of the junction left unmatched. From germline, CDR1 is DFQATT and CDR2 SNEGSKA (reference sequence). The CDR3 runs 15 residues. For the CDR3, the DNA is TGCAGTGCTCTCCCCGGCGGACAGGGTGGGGAGACCCAGTACTTC. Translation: CSALPGGQGGETQYF.

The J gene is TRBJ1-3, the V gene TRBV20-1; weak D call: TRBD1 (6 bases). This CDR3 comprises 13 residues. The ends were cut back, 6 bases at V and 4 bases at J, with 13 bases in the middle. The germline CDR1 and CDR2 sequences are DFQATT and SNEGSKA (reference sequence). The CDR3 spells CSAGRGPGNTIYF. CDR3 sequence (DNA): TGCAGTGCAGGCAGGGGTCCAGGAAACACCATATATTTT.

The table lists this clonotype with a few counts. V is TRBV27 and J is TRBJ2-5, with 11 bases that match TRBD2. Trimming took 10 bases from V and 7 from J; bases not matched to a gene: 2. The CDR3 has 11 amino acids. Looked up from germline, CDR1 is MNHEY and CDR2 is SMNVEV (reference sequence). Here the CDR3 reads CATTSGGTQYF. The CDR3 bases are TGTGCCACCACTAGCGGGGGGACCCAGTACTTC.

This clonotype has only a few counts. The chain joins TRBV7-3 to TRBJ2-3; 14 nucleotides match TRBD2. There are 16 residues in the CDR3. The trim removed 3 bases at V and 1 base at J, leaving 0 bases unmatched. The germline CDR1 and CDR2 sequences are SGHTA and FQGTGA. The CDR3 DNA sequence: TGTGCCAGCAGCTTGACTAGCGGGAGGGGCACAGATACGCAGTATTTT. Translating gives CASSLTSGRGTDTQYF.

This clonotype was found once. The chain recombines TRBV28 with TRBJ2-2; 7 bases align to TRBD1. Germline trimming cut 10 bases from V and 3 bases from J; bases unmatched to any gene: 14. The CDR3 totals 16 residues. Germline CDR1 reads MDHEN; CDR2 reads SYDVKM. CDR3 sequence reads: CATPRFDRVDTGELFF. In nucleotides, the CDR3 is TGTGCCACCCCACGATTCGACAGGGTGGACACCGGGGAGCTGTTTTTT.

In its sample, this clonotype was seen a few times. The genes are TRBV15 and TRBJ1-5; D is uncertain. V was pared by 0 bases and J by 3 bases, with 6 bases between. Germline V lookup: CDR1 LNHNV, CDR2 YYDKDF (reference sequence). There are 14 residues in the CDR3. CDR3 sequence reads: CATSRDHNNQPQHF. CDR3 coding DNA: TGTGCCACCAGCAGAGATCACAACAATCAGCCCCAGCATTTT.

In DNA, the CDR3 is TGTGCCAGCTCACAGGGACAGTCCGAAGCTTTCTTT. Translation gives CASSQGQSEAFF. The chain has TRBV18 and TRBJ1-1; TRBD1 agrees at 7 bases. The CDR3 is 12 amino acids. CDR1 is KGHSH and CDR2 is LQKENI in the germline V gene. Unmatched junction bases numbered 4, after V lost 4 bases and J lost 8 bases.

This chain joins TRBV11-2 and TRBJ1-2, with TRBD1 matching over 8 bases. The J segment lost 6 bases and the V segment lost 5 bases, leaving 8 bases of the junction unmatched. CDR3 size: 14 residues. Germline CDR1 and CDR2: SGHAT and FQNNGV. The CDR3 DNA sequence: TGTGCCAGCAGCCGAAACCCAGGGGGCGATGGCTACACCTTC. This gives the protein CASSRNPGGDGYTF.

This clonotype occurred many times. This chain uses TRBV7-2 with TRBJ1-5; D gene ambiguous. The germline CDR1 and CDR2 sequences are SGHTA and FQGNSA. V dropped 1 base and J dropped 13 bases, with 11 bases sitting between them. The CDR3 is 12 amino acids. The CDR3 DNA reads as TGTGCCAGCAGCTTAGGGCCCAGGCCACAGCATTTT. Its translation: CASSLGPRPQHF.

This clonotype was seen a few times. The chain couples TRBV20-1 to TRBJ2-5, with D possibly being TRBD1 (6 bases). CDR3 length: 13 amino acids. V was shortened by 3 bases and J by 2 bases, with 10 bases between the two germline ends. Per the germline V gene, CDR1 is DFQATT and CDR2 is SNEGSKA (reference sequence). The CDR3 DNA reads TGCAGTGCTAGGGGGACACAACAAGAGACCCAGTACTTC. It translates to CSARGTQQETQYF.

CDR3 in DNA: TGTGCCAGCAGCCCGGACGTAGGACGTGGCTACACCTTC. Its protein is CASSPDVGRGYTF. The J gene is TRBJ1-2, the V gene TRBV3-1; no definite D call. The CDR3 runs 13 residues. Deletions cut 4 bases from V and 7 bases from J, with 13 bases between. In germline, CDR1 is LGHDT, CDR2 YNNKEL (reference sequence).

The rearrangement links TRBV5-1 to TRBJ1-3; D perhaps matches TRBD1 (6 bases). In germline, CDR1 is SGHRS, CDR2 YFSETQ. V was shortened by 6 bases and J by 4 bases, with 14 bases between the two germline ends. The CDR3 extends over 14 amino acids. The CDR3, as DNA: TGCGCCAGCACGCCCGGGACAAACGGAAACACCATATATTTT. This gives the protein CASTPGTNGNTIYF.

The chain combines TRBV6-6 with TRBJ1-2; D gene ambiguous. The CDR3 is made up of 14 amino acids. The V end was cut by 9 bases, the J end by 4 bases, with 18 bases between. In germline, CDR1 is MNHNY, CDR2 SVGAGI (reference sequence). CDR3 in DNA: TGTGCCAGTTCTGATGGTGGTTCCGCCTATGGCTACACCTTC. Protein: CASSDGGSAYGYTF.

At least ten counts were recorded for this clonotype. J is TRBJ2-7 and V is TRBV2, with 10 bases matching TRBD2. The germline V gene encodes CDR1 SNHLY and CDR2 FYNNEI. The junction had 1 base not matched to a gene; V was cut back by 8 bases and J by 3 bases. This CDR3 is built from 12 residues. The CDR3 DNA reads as TGTGCCAGCGGGACTAGCGACTACGAGCAGTACTTC. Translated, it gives CASGTSDYEQYF.

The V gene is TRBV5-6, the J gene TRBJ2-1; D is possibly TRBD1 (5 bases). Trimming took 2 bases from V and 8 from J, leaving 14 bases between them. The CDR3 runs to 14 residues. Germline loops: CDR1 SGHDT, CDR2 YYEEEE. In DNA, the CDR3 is TGTGCCAGCAGCTTCTTGGTGATCAGGGATGAGCAGTTCTTC. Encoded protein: CASSFLVIRDEQFF.

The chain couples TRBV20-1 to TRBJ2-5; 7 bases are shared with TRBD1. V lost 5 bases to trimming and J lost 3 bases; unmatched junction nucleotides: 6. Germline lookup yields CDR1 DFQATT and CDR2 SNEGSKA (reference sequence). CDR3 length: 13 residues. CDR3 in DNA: TGCAGTGCTCCACGACAGGGCGAAGAGACCCAGTACTTC. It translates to CSAPRQGEETQYF.

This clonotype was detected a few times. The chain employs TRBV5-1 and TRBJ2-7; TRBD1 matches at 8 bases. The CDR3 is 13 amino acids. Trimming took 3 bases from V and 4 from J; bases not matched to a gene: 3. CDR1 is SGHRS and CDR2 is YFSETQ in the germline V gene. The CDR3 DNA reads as TGCGCCAGCAGCTCCAGGGACAGGTACGAGCAGTACTTC. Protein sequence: CASSSRDRYEQYF.

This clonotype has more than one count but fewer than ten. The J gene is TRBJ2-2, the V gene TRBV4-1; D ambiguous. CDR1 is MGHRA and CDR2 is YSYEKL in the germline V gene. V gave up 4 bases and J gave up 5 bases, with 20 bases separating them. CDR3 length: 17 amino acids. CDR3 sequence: CASSRITVGLGTGELFF. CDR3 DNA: TGCGCCAGCAGCCGGATTACAGTCGGTCTTGGGACCGGGGAGCTGTTTTTT.